This T cell receptor (beta chain) was identified during a study of cytomegalovirus exposure and HLA in healthy donors. Study background: An earlier analysis found fewer than 120 million unique TCR beta sequences from about 190 million T cells.

As to this clone: Its antigen is still unknown.

Vbeta (60) and Jbeta (13) primers were used in the PCR. Using immunoSEQ multiplex PCR, the repertoire was profiled, and TCRdb retains in-frame clones only, with some absent. The table lists roughly 110,000 clones, approximately 70% of them singletons. CDR1 and CDR2 from the germline V gene are SGHNT and YYREEE (reference sequence). Losses at the gene ends were 0 bases for V and 4 bases for J; bases not matched to a gene: 6. The CDR3 extends over 15 amino acids. Study-wide points: A highly shared variant cluster was judged a likely technical artifact. Through in vitro validation, three CMV-associated chains were shown to be specific for CMV antigens.

The sequenced material came from PBMCs. J is TRBJ1-2 and V is TRBV5-4; 7 bases agree with TRBD1. The clonotype originates from a woman younger than 45 in good health and CMV-seronegative. The chain's CDR3 is CASSLGGQSIYGYTF. For the CDR3, the DNA is TGTGCCAGCAGCTTGGGGGGACAGAGTATCTATGGCTACACCTTC.